This T cell receptor (beta chain) was documented in a study of blood T cell repertoires in COVID-19. Study context: Both acute and convalescent COVID-19 samples were obtained from the United States, Italy and Spain. PBMCs, B-cell-depleted T cells, or T cells provided the cDNA or gDNA that made up the material.

This clone has only one observation. Seattle's enrolled individuals joined amid active infection and were then monitored longitudinally. Authors' methods: Amplification with reference gene primers provided the estimates of nucleated cell counts. Sequencing was performed with immunoSEQ multiplex PCR; in TCRdb, only in-frame clones are kept and a portion is missing. The DNA was the basis for D and trimming; V, J and clone size are from that table. Of 150,000 to 200,000 clones listed, 86% were seen once; the top ten hold around 9.9%. Looked up from germline, CDR1 is LNHNV and CDR2 is YYDKDF (reference sequence). This CDR3 spans 12 amino acids. V lost 5 bases to trimming and J lost 10 bases, with 12 bases between them.

The source material was peripheral blood. The source of this sequence is an older woman with COVID-19, enrolled during active disease. This chain links TRBV15 with TRBJ2-1; possible D gene TRBD2, 6 bases. Written as DNA, the CDR3 is TGTGCCACCAGCCCGGAGGGAAGGGAGCAGTTCTTC. Amino acid sequence: CATSPEGREQFF.